The next 24 T cell receptor beta chains were all read from a single sample in a study of T cells after somatic rescue of genetic block. Sequencing was performed with immunoSEQ multiplex PCR; in TCRdb, only in-frame clones are kept and a portion is missing. The table records some 67,000 clones, about 91% of them present only once. Sequencing used peripheral blood mononuclear cells (PBMCs). All receptors derive from a middle-aged man.

A remark on this clone: Other DNA sequences in this specimen translate into the identical CDR3. The chain links TRBV7-3 to TRBJ2-1, with 8 bases that match TRBD2. Trimming took 5 bases from V and 4 from J; bases not matched to a gene: 7. CDR1 and CDR2 from the germline V gene are SGHTA and FQGTGA. The CDR3 has 15 residues. Written as DNA, the CDR3 is TGTGCCAGCAGCCCGATAGCGGGGCGTTACAATGAGCAGTTCTTC. It specifies CASSPIAGRYNEQFF.

This chain connects TRBV6-1 to TRBJ2-7; 7 bases fit TRBD1. V dropped 2 bases and J dropped 4; count of bases not matched to a gene: 8. CDR3 size: 15 residues. Germline lookup yields CDR1 MNHNS and CDR2 SASEGT. For the CDR3, the DNA is TGTGCCAGCAGTGAATTAAGTGCAGGGGGATACGAGCAGTACTTC. This translates into CASSELSAGGYEQYF.

This chain links TRBV15 with TRBJ2-3, with D uncertain. Trimming removed 1 base from V and 1 base from J, with 12 bases in between. The germline CDR1 and CDR2 sequences are LNHNV and YYDKDF (reference sequence). The length of the CDR3 is 16 residues. DNA for the CDR3: TGTGCCACCAGCAGAGGCTCAATGGATGGCACAGATACGCAGTATTTT. Residues: CATSRGSMDGTDTQYF.

CDR3 region: CASSLADRKTDTQYF. In DNA form, the CDR3 reads TGTGCCAGCAGCTTAGCGGACAGGAAAACAGATACGCAGTATTTT. The V and J genes are TRBV7-6 and TRBJ2-3; 7 nucleotides agree with TRBD1. The ends lost 0 bases at V and 3 bases at J; junction bases unmatched: 3. The CDR3 is made up of 15 amino acids. The germline V gene has CDR1 SGHVS and CDR2 FNYEAQ.

This sequence joins TRBV25-1 and TRBJ2-4, with 7 bases that match TRBD1. The germline V gene encodes CDR1 MGHDK and CDR2 SYGVNS. V lost 5 bases and J lost 6; bases outside the gene matches: 7. CDR3 length equals 14 residues. The CDR3, as DNA: TGTGCCAGCAGTAATAAGGGGGCGGGAAACATTCAGTACTTC. This sequence encodes CASSNKGAGNIQYF.

V usage is TRBV7-6 and J usage is TRBJ1-2; 9 bases match TRBD1. The CDR3 sequence is 14 residues long. From germline, CDR1 is SGHVS and CDR2 FNYEAQ. Unmatched junction bases numbered 7, after V lost 6 bases and J lost 5 bases. CDR3 nucleotides: TGTGCCAGCAGTTCCGGGACAGGGCGATATGGCTACACCTTC. This codes for CASSSGTGRYGYTF.

This sequence joins TRBV6-4 and TRBJ1-5; no clear D. Germline CDR1 is MRHNA and CDR2 is SNTAGT. This CDR3 contains 14 residues. V lost 6 bases, J lost 0 bases, and 9 bases lay in between. CDR3 amino acids: CASSPDTSNQPQHF. The CDR3 bases are TGTGCCAGCAGCCCCGATACTAGCAATCAGCCCCAGCATTTT.

The chain links TRBV30 to TRBJ2-2, with unresolved D. CDR3 size: 14 residues. Trimming took 0 bases from V and 4 from J, leaving 9 bases between them. Germline CDR1 reads GTSNPN; CDR2 reads SVGIG (reference sequence). DNA for the CDR3: TGTGCCTGGAGTGTCGGGCACGTCACCGGGGAGCTGTTTTTT. This sequence encodes CAWSVGHVTGELFF.

The gene calls are TRBV2 and TRBJ2-6; D is unresolved. The CDR3 runs 16 residues. Germline-derived CDR1 and CDR2 are SNHLY and FYNNEI. V was pared by 0 bases and J by 0 bases, with 6 bases between. The CDR3 region has the DNA TGTGCCAGCAGTGAAGCAGGATACTCTGGGGCCAACGTCCTGACTTTC. This encodes CASSEAGYSGANVLTF.

The chain has TRBV6-5 and TRBJ1-5, with TRBD1 identical over 9 bases. V lost 5 bases to trimming and J lost 6 bases; unmatched junction nucleotides: 8. This CDR3 spans 15 amino acids. Germline V gene sequence: CDR1 MNHEY, CDR2 SVGAGI. The CDR3 sequence is CASSQGTGRSQPQHF. The CDR3, as DNA: TGTGCCAGCAGTCAAGGGACAGGGCGTAGTCAGCCCCAGCATTTT.

The chain recombines TRBV7-9 with TRBJ1-1; D not certain. V was clipped by 0 bases and J by 4 bases, with 12 bases between them. The CDR3 sequence is 15 residues long. Germline values: CDR1 SEHNR, CDR2 FQNEAQ (reference sequence). CDR3: CASSLAGGGGTEAFF. CDR3 coding DNA: TGTGCCAGCAGCTTAGCGGGAGGTGGCGGCACTGAAGCTTTCTTT.

This chain connects TRBV28 to TRBJ2-4; maybe TRBD1 (5 bases). CDR3 length: 15 amino acids. Between the trimmed V and J ends, which lost 3 bases and 5 bases, there was a span of 14 bases. The germline V gene encodes CDR1 MDHEN and CDR2 SYDVKM. The DNA of the CDR3 is TGTGCCAGCAGTTTTCGGGCAGGGCCGGAAAACATTCAGTACTTC. Translated, it gives CASSFRAGPENIQYF.

The chain employs TRBV25-1 and TRBJ2-7, with D perhaps TRBD2 (5 bases). V gave up 3 bases and J gave up 0 bases, with 9 bases separating them. Per the germline V gene, CDR1 is MGHDK and CDR2 is SYGVNS. This CDR3 comprises 14 residues. CDR3 DNA sequence: TGTGCCAGCAGTGACGGGAAAGTCTCCTACGAGCAGTACTTC. Its translation is CASSDGKVSYEQYF.

The rearrangement joins TRBV7-3 to TRBJ2-3; no firm D call. The CDR3 spans 15 residues. V lost 1 base to trimming and J lost 2 bases, with 10 bases between them. Germline CDR1 and CDR2: SGHTA and FQGTGA. DNA of the CDR3: TGTGCCAGCAGCTTAAGTGGGCTGCACACAGATACGCAGTATTTT. As protein: CASSLSGLHTDTQYF.

This sequence joins TRBV28 and TRBJ2-3, with D uncertain. CDR1 MDHEN and CDR2 SYDVKM come from the germline V gene. V was pared by 7 bases and J by 3 bases, with 17 bases between. CDR3 length: 15 residues. CDR3 bases: TGTGCCAGCATCCCCCCCGAGTATATAACAGATACGCAGTATTTT. Protein: CASIPPEYITDTQYF.

This clone was picked up a small number of times. This sequence joins TRBV13 and TRBJ2-5; 8 bases map to TRBD2. Looked up from germline, CDR1 is PRHDT and CDR2 is FYEKMQ (reference sequence). The CDR3 sequence is 16 residues long. V shed 5 bases and J 0 bases; nucleotides not matched to a gene: 8. The CDR3 DNA reads TGTGCCAGCAGCCCTCTAGCGGGCGGTTACCAAGAGACCCAGTACTTC. This sequence encodes CASSPLAGGYQETQYF.

This clone was counted once. The V and J genes are TRBV5-1 and TRBJ2-2, with D tentatively TRBD2 (5 bases). Germline CDR1 and CDR2: SGHRS and YFSETQ. V dropped 4 bases and J dropped 4 bases, with 8 bases sitting between them. The CDR3 length is 13 residues. CDR3 nucleotides: TGCGCCAGCAGCCTGGGGAGCACCGGGGAGCTGTTTTTT. Its translation is CASSLGSTGELFF.

Points on this clone: The same CDR3 can be traced to other DNA sequences in this sample. The rearrangement joins TRBV4-2 to TRBJ2-7; TRBD2 aligns across 8 bases. The CDR3 loop spans 13 amino acids. The germline CDR1 and CDR2 sequences are LGHNA and YNFKEQ. Trimming at V came to 3 bases and at J to 3 bases, leaving 1 base not matched to a gene. The CDR3 loop reads CASSQGLGYEQYF. In nucleotides, the CDR3 is TGTGCCAGCAGCCAGGGACTAGGCTACGAGCAGTACTTC.

The chain uses TRBV5-1 and TRBJ2-1, with a tentative D call TRBD1 (5 bases). Looked up from germline, CDR1 is SGHRS and CDR2 is YFSETQ. V lost 3 bases, J lost 3 bases, and 13 bases lay in between. CDR3 length equals 15 residues. CDR3 residues: CASSSSGQGYNEQFF. DNA of the CDR3: TGCGCCAGCAGCTCCTCCGGGCAGGGCTACAATGAGCAGTTCTTC.

The chain employs TRBV5-1 and TRBJ2-3; TRBD2 is a possible D gene (5 bases). The V gene's germline CDR1 is SGHRS and CDR2 YFSETQ. This CDR3 has 15 residues. V was trimmed by 4 bases and J by 0 bases, leaving 12 bases between them. The CDR3, as DNA: TGCGCCAGCAGCCCTGAGCGGTCTAGCACAGATACGCAGTATTTT. It specifies CASSPERSSTDTQYF.

The chain has TRBV18 and TRBJ2-5, with D perhaps being TRBD1 or TRBD2 (5 bases each). The CDR3 is 13 amino acids. Germline lookup yields CDR1 KGHSH and CDR2 LQKENI. V lost 3 bases and J lost 3, with 8 bases in between. The CDR3: CASSPGREETQYF. The CDR3 DNA reads as TGTGCCAGCTCACCGGGACGGGAAGAGACCCAGTACTTC.

V and J are TRBV6-5 and TRBJ1-2; TRBD1 is a possible D gene (5 bases). V dropped 2 bases and J dropped 7 bases, with 8 bases sitting between them. The CDR3 has 12 residues. The V gene's germline CDR1 is MNHEY and CDR2 SVGAGI. For the CDR3, the DNA is TGTGCCAGCAGTTACGTCGGGGGTGGCTACACCTTC. As protein: CASSYVGGGYTF.

This clone turned up a few times. The CDR3 DNA reads TGTGCCAGCAGCTTTTCTCCCAGGAAGACTGAAGCTTTCTTT. It is translated as CASSFSPRKTEAFF. The rearrangement joins TRBV7-2 to TRBJ1-1, with D hard to call. Trimming cost V 3 bases and J 5 bases, with 13 bases left between them. CDR3 size: 14 residues. Per the germline V gene, CDR1 is SGHTA and CDR2 is FQGNSA.

The J gene is TRBJ2-1, the V gene TRBV7-8; no clear D. V dropped 6 bases and J dropped 9 bases, with 15 bases sitting between them. The CDR3 runs to 13 residues. Germline assignment: CDR1 SGHVS and CDR2 FQNEAQ. In DNA, the CDR3 is TGTGCCAGCAGTCTCCGAGTTGACGGTGAGCAGTTCTTC. Protein sequence: CASSLRVDGEQFF.